These 31 T cell receptor beta chains were all obtained from the same sample, sequenced in a study of blood T cell repertoires in COVID-19 (dated by TCRdb to 2020 to 2022). The library was generated by the immunoSEQ multiplex PCR assay. Drawn from immuneACCESS, this table holds only the in-frame rearrangements with V and J called that TCRdb kept. Clones are partly lost; checked studies trace under half to an unresolved V gene and leave the rest unexplained. Counted in this sample were some 150,000 clones; roughly 90% of them appeared once. The top ten hold approximately 2.8% of the sample. Sequencing used peripheral blood. These receptors were obtained from a man in his 60s with acute or convalescent COVID-19.

The chain is built from TRBV13 and TRBJ2-1, with 9 bases lining up with TRBD1. V dropped 5 bases and J dropped 5; count of bases not matched to a gene: 7. Per the germline V gene, CDR1 is PRHDT and CDR2 is FYEKMQ (reference sequence). There are 15 residues in the CDR3. The CDR3 spells CASSPGQGPNNEQFF. The CDR3 DNA follows: TGTGCCAGCAGCCCGGGACAGGGTCCGAACAATGAGCAGTTCTTC.

This sequence joins TRBV6-6 and TRBJ2-1; D is ambiguous. This CDR3 region has 10 residues. Trimming took off 7 bases at V and 5 bases at J, with 3 bases between the two ends. Germline CDR1 MNHNY, CDR2 SVGAGI (reference sequence). The CDR3 reads CASNNNEQFF. CDR3 nucleotides: TGTGCCAGCAACAACAATGAGCAGTTCTTC.

CDR3 DNA sequence: TGTGCTAGTGGTTTGAAGAGGGATCAGCCCCAGCATTTT. This sequence encodes CASGLKRDQPQHF. V and J are TRBV12-5 and TRBJ1-5; D unclear. The germline V gene has CDR1 LGHNT and CDR2 FRNRAP. The CDR3 consists of 13 residues. Trimming shortened V by 2 bases and J by 5 bases, and 7 bases separated the two germline ends.

The chain couples TRBV10-2 to TRBJ2-3; 7 positions match TRBD2. The V and J ends lost 6 bases and 2 bases, in that order; junction bases with no gene match: 5. The CDR3 contains 14 residues. From germline, CDR1 is WSHSY and CDR2 SAAADI. The DNA for the CDR3 is TGCGCCAGCAGCGTGACTAGCCCCACAGATACGCAGTATTTT. This codes for CASSVTSPTDTQYF.

The DNA for the CDR3 is TGTGCCAGCAGTGAAGCCGCGCGGGGCTACGAGCAGTACTTC. Protein sequence: CASSEAARGYEQYF. The rearrangement uses TRBV6-1 and TRBJ2-7; possible D gene TRBD2, 6 bases. Germline V gene sequence: CDR1 MNHNS, CDR2 SASEGT. The CDR3 runs to 14 residues. Trimming removed 0 bases from V and 3 bases from J, with 9 bases in between.

V usage is TRBV5-1 and J usage is TRBJ2-7; 7 bases align to TRBD1. Germline V gene sequence: CDR1 SGHRS, CDR2 YFSETQ. The CDR3 totals 13 residues. V shed 4 bases and J 3 bases; nucleotides not matched to a gene: 4. The chain's CDR3 is CASSIRDSYEQYF. The CDR3 bases are TGCGCCAGCAGCATTCGGGACAGCTACGAGCAGTACTTC. The whole variable domain, remainder taken from reference TRBV5-1 and TRBJ2-7, is KAGVTQTPRYLIKTRGQQVTLSCSPISGHRSVSWYQQTPGQGLQFLFEYFSETQRNKGNFPGRFSGRQFSNSRSEMNVSTLELGDSALYLCASSIRDSYEQYFGPGTRLTVT.

This chain uses TRBV5-6 with TRBJ2-2; D uncertain. V was cut by 4 bases and J by 7 bases, with 8 bases left in between. CDR1 is SGHDT, CDR2 YYEEEE, per germline. The CDR3 length is 12 residues. CDR3 loop: CASSPGFGELFF. The CDR3 region has the DNA TGTGCCAGCAGCCCCGGGTTCGGGGAGCTGTTTTTT.

This clone was counted only a few times. The rearrangement uses TRBV11-2 and TRBJ1-3; D call uncertain. This CDR3 contains 13 residues. The germline V gene encodes CDR1 SGHAT and CDR2 FQNNGV. The V and J ends lost 1 base and 6 bases respectively, with 7 bases between them. In DNA, the CDR3 is TGTGCCAGCAGCTTAGGGCCAGAAAACACCATATATTTT. Residues: CASSLGPENTIYF.

The chain recombines TRBV6-4 with TRBJ1-2; maybe TRBD1 (5 bases). The CDR3 is 13 residues long. V shed 6 bases and J shed 2 bases, with 10 bases lying between them. Germline V gives CDR1 MRHNA, CDR2 SNTAGT. DNA of the CDR3: TGTGCCAGCAGCCGGGGGGGAAACTATGGCTACACCTTC. This sequence encodes CASSRGGNYGYTF.

The V and J genes are TRBV10-3 and TRBJ1-5; 9 nucleotides align to TRBD1. The CDR3 is 16 amino acids. Germline trimming cut 4 bases from V and 4 bases from J; bases unmatched to any gene: 8. Per germline, CDR1 ENHRY and CDR2 SYGVKD. The CDR3 loop is CAISAGDRVGNQPQHF. The CDR3 coding sequence is TGTGCCATCAGTGCGGGGGACAGGGTCGGAAATCAGCCCCAGCATTTT.

The chain joins TRBV2 to TRBJ1-1, with D perhaps matching TRBD1 (6 bases). The CDR3 contains 14 residues. Germline CDR1 SNHLY, CDR2 FYNNEI. V was pared by 4 bases and J by 4 bases, with 13 bases between. The chain's CDR3 is CASSVQGQGTEAFF. The CDR3 nucleotides read TGTGCCAGCAGTGTGCAGGGGCAGGGCACTGAAGCTTTCTTT.

V is TRBV7-2 and J is TRBJ1-5; unclear D gene. Germline loops: CDR1 SGHTA, CDR2 FQGNSA. V was clipped by 5 bases and J by 5 bases, with 10 bases between them. This CDR3 spans 13 amino acids. The CDR3 loop reads CASSPASYQPQHF. The CDR3 region has the DNA TGTGCCAGCAGCCCAGCGAGTTATCAGCCCCAGCATTTT. Looking up the rest from reference TRBV7-2 and TRBJ1-5 gives the full variable domain: GAGVSQSPSNKVTEKGKDVELRCDPISGHTALYWYRQSLGQGLEFLIYFQGNSAPDKSGLPSDRFSAERTGGSVSTLTIQRTQQEDSAVYLCASSPASYQPQHFGDGTRLSIL.

The V gene is TRBV15, the J gene TRBJ1-4, with unresolved D. From germline, CDR1 is LNHNV and CDR2 YYDKDF (reference sequence). The CDR3 runs to 14 residues. The V end was cut by 0 bases, the J end by 8 bases, with 10 bases between. The CDR3 protein is CATSRERLGEKLFF. CDR3 DNA: TGTGCCACCAGCAGAGAAAGACTAGGCGAAAAACTGTTTTTT.

The chain is built from TRBV6-1 and TRBJ1-5; D possibly corresponds to TRBD1 (6 bases). The CDR3 extends over 16 amino acids. Germline CDR1 is MNHNS and CDR2 is SASEGT. Trimming stripped 0 bases from V and 4 bases from J, with 13 bases between. CDR3 in amino acids: CASSEAPGQINQPQHF. CDR3 DNA sequence: TGTGCCAGCAGTGAAGCTCCGGGACAAATTAATCAGCCCCAGCATTTT.

As regards this clone: One junction end disagrees with the germline gene, perhaps due to a read error. The chain recombines TRBV7-7 with TRBJ1-4, with TRBD1 matching over 9 bases. CDR1 is SSHAT and CDR2 is FNYEAQ in the germline V gene (reference sequence). CDR3 length: 15 residues. CDR3 protein: CASSLQGQGRLGAFF. The CDR3, as DNA: TGTGCTAGCAGCTTACAGGGACAGGGTCGGCTTGGCGCGTTTTTT.

The chain is built from TRBV18 and TRBJ2-7; D is unclear. Between the trimmed V and J ends, which lost 2 bases and 4 bases, there was a span of 9 bases. Germline lookup yields CDR1 KGHSH and CDR2 LQKENI. The CDR3 is 13 amino acids. Here the CDR3 reads CASSPSQSYEQYF. The CDR3 region has the DNA TGTGCCAGCTCACCATCTCAGTCATACGAGCAGTACTTC.

The rearrangement joins TRBV30 to TRBJ1-5; TRBD1 might be the D (6 bases). There are 13 residues in the CDR3. The germline gives CDR1 GTSNPN, CDR2 SVGIG (reference sequence). V gave up 5 bases and J gave up 1 base, with 9 bases separating them. The CDR3 here is CAWEQGSNQPQHF. The CDR3 coding sequence is TGTGCCTGGGAACAGGGAAGCAATCAGCCCCAGCATTTT.

The rearrangement links TRBV14 to TRBJ2-2, with TRBD1 as a possible D gene (6 bases). This CDR3 has 14 amino acids. The germline gives CDR1 SGHDN, CDR2 FVKESK. The V gene lost 2 bases and the J gene lost 7 bases, with 11 bases spanning the gap. Here the CDR3 DNA reads TGTGCCAGCAGCCAAATGTCAGGGGTCGGGGAGCTGTTTTTT. Amino acid sequence: CASSQMSGVGELFF.

The chain employs TRBV6-2 or TRBV6-3 and TRBJ2-1, with D possibly TRBD2 on 5 matching bases. The ends were cut back, 6 bases at V and 10 bases at J, with 25 bases in the middle. The CDR3 has 16 residues. Germline lookup yields CDR1 MNHEY and CDR2 SVGEGT. CDR3 sequence: CASSLGGGVGSREQFF. DNA for the CDR3: TGTGCCAGCAGCCTCGGAGGTGGGGTTGGGTCCCGGGAGCAGTTCTTC.

This chain connects TRBV6-2 or TRBV6-3 to TRBJ2-1, with 8 bases identical to TRBD2. CDR1 and CDR2 from the germline V gene are MNHEY and SVGEGT. V gave up 6 bases and J gave up 5 bases; unmatched junction bases: 9. The CDR3 is 15 residues long. The CDR3 is CASSPGGYRDNEQFF. In nucleotides, the CDR3 is TGTGCCAGCAGCCCGGGGGGGTACAGGGACAATGAGCAGTTCTTC.

The chain carries TRBV7-2 and TRBJ1-2; tentatively, D is TRBD1 (5 bases). With 2 bases removed from V and 7 bases from J, the gap between germline ends came to 8 bases. Germline assignment: CDR1 SGHTA and CDR2 FQGNSA. The CDR3 spans 12 residues. The CDR3 DNA sequence: TGTGCCAGCAGCTTAACAGGAATTGGCTACACCTTC. Translating it yields CASSLTGIGYTF.

This sequence joins TRBV24-1 and TRBJ2-1; D possibly corresponds to TRBD1 (6 bases). The CDR3 consists of 14 residues. Germline V lookup: CDR1 KGHDR, CDR2 SFDVKD. The germline V and J ends were trimmed by 7 bases and 4 bases, with 13 bases remaining between them. CDR3 bases: TGTGCCACCAGCAGGGGCGAACATTACAATGAGCAGTTCTTC. Residues: CATSRGEHYNEQFF.

The chain joins TRBV9 to TRBJ2-2; D is possibly TRBD2 (6 bases). There are 16 residues in the CDR3. Germline V gene data show CDR1 as SGDLS and CDR2 as YYNGEE. The ends were cut back, 0 bases at V and 3 bases at J, with 12 bases in the middle. The CDR3 protein is CASSVATLADTGELFF. The CDR3 bases are TGTGCCAGCAGCGTAGCTACGTTAGCGGACACCGGGGAGCTGTTTTTT.

The chain recombines TRBV7-9 with TRBJ1-4; 9 bases match TRBD1. The trim removed 5 bases at V and 8 bases at J, leaving 9 bases unmatched. This CDR3 is built from 15 residues. Germline assignment: CDR1 SEHNR and CDR2 FQNEAQ (reference sequence). The CDR3 DNA reads TGTGCCAGCAGCCGTTACAGGGGGCCCGGGGAAAAACTGTTTTTT. This encodes CASSRYRGPGEKLFF.

With respect to this clone: Germline is not matched at one junction end, which may reflect a read error. V is TRBV6-1 and J is TRBJ1-5, with unresolved D. CDR3 length equals 13 residues. CDR1 is MNHNS and CDR2 is SASEGT in the germline V gene. The CDR3 bases are TGTGCCAGCTGTGAACTGAGGAATCAGCCCCAGCATTTT. Its translation is CASCELRNQPQHF.

V gene TRBV2 combines with J gene TRBJ1-1; 10 bases agree with TRBD1. This CDR3 has 17 amino acids. The germline V gene encodes CDR1 SNHLY and CDR2 FYNNEI. J lost 4 bases, V lost 7 bases, and 15 bases had no gene match. Here the CDR3 reads CASTLRTGGIGPTEAFF. CDR3 sequence (DNA): TGTGCCAGCACCTTAAGGACAGGGGGGATCGGGCCCACTGAAGCTTTCTTT.

The V gene is TRBV5-4, the J gene TRBJ2-2; TRBD1 matches at 8 bases. Germline V gene lookup returns CDR1 SGHNT and CDR2 YYREEE (reference sequence). The CDR3 runs to 16 residues. The ends lost 3 bases at V and 2 bases at J; junction bases unmatched: 6. The CDR3, as DNA: TGTGCCAGCAGCTCAGGACAGGGTGCAAACACCGGGGAGCTGTTTTTT. Protein product: CASSSGQGANTGELFF.

In its sample, this clone was seen once. The V and J genes are TRBV27 and TRBJ1-6, with D perhaps TRBD1 (6 bases). Per germline, CDR1 MNHEY and CDR2 SMNVEV (reference sequence). Trimming pared 3 bases from V and 6 bases from J, leaving 9 bases between. This CDR3 is 14 amino acids long. In DNA, the CDR3 is TGTGCCAGCAGTTTCGGACAGAGTAATTCACCCCTCCACTTT. The encoded protein is CASSFGQSNSPLHF.

As concerns this clone: One end of the junction is discordant with germline, which a read error may explain. V and J are TRBV7-7 and TRBJ2-3; 13 bases map to TRBD2. There are 16 residues in the CDR3. CDR1 is SSHAT and CDR2 is FNYEAQ in the germline V gene (reference sequence). The DNA of the CDR3 is TGTGCTAGCAGCTCGCGACTAGCGGGGGGAATAGATACGCAGTATTTT. It codes for CASSSRLAGGIDTQYF.

The CDR3 sequence is CASSALREGYTF. The CDR3 coding sequence is TGTGCCAGCAGTGCTCTCAGGGAAGGCTACACCTTC. The chain combines TRBV2 with TRBJ1-2; D may be TRBD1 (5 bases). Germline values: CDR1 SNHLY, CDR2 FYNNEI. Trimming shortened V by 4 bases and J by 8 bases, and 11 bases separated the two germline ends. This CDR3 region has 12 residues.

This sequence joins TRBV16 and TRBJ1-4; D remains ambiguous. The CDR3 has 14 amino acids. V was shortened by 6 bases and J by 0 bases, with 8 bases between the two germline ends. The germline V gene encodes CDR1 KGHSY and CDR2 FQNENV. CDR3 bases: TGTGCCAGCAGTCTTGTTTCAACTAATGAAAAACTGTTTTTT. Protein: CASSLVSTNEKLFF.